A single sample gave rise to the 10 T cell receptor beta chains below, sequenced in a study of blood T cell repertoires in COVID-19. The assay was immunoSEQ multiplex PCR, and TCRdb's table has in-frame clones only and misses some. The sample carries fewer than 350,000 clones, approximately 80% recorded once. Sample: peripheral blood. These receptor sequences come from a woman aged 55-69 years with active or convalescent COVID-19.

V usage is TRBV3-1 (or the pseudogene TRBV3-2) and J usage is TRBJ1-5; the D is unclear. CDR3 length equals 14 residues. CDR1 is LGHDT and CDR2 is YNNKEL in the germline V gene (reference sequence). V was trimmed by 0 bases and J by 5 bases, leaving 8 bases between them. CDR3 nucleotides: TGTGCCAGCAGCCAAGATACGGGGTATCAGCCCCAGCATTTT. It specifies CASSQDTGYQPQHF.

This sequence joins TRBV5-1 and TRBJ2-1; D gene ambiguous. This CDR3 comprises 16 residues. V was trimmed by 2 bases and J by 2 bases, leaving 14 bases between them. Germline CDR1 SGHRS, CDR2 YFSETQ. CDR3 DNA: TGCGCCAGCAGCTTAGTGGAACAGAGTACCTACAATGAGCAGTTCTTC. Its protein product is CASSLVEQSTYNEQFF.

This clone appeared a few times. Other nucleotide sequences in the sample specify the same CDR3. The gene calls are TRBV12-3 or TRBV12-4 and TRBJ1-1; tentative D call: TRBD1 (5 bases). The V end was cut by 6 bases, the J end by 1 base, with 9 bases between. This CDR3 region has 13 residues. CDR3 DNA sequence: TGTGCCAGCAGCCTCACAGGGAACACTGAAGCTTTCTTT. This gives the protein CASSLTGNTEAFF.

The chain has TRBV3-1 (or the pseudogene TRBV3-2) and TRBJ2-2; D is perhaps TRBD1 (5 bases). The ends were cut back, 4 bases at V and 7 bases at J, with 10 bases in the middle. Germline lookup yields CDR1 LGHDT and CDR2 YNNKEL (reference sequence). This CDR3 has 13 amino acids. The CDR3 nucleotides are TGTGCCAGCAGCCCAGGGCTGGGCGGGGAGCTGTTTTTT. Protein sequence: CASSPGLGGELFF.

This clone has only one observation. V and J are TRBV4-3 and TRBJ2-2; 11 bases align to TRBD2. The CDR3 loop spans 19 amino acids. The trim removed 0 bases at V and 7 bases at J, leaving 13 bases unmatched. Germline CDR1 is LGHNA and CDR2 is YSLEER. CDR3 protein: CASSQDRGLAGGRGGELFF. In nucleotides, the CDR3 is TGCGCCAGCAGCCAAGATCGGGGCCTAGCGGGGGGCCGAGGCGGGGAGCTGTTTTTT.

The sample holds a few counts of this clone. The genes are TRBV7-2 and TRBJ2-3; TRBD2 matches 10 bases. V lost 3 bases and J lost 4; bases outside the gene matches: 10. CDR1 is SGHTA, CDR2 FQGNSA, per germline. The CDR3 contains 17 residues. The CDR3 region has the DNA TGTGCCAGCAGCTTGGGCCTAGCGGGGGCCCGGGCAGATACGCAGTATTTT. Its protein product is CASSLGLAGARADTQYF.

The chain uses TRBV29-1 and TRBJ1-1; TRBD1 matches 8 bases. CDR3 size: 14 residues. The junction had 12 bases not matched to a gene; V was cut back by 6 bases and J by 6 bases. Germline CDR1 is SQVTM and CDR2 is ANQGSEA. The CDR3 loop reads CSVGPRGRGAEAFF. CDR3 coding DNA: TGCAGCGTGGGCCCCAGGGGGCGCGGGGCTGAAGCTTTCTTT.

This sequence joins TRBV5-1 and TRBJ2-3; D possibly corresponds to TRBD2 (6 bases). The V gene lost 2 bases and the J gene lost 6 bases, with 16 bases spanning the gap. The CDR3 has 15 amino acids. Looked up from germline, CDR1 is SGHRS and CDR2 is YFSETQ. The CDR3 nucleotides are TGCGCCAGCAGCTTCGGAGGGTCCACAAGGGATACGCAGTATTTT. Translated, it gives CASSFGGSTRDTQYF.

J is TRBJ1-4 and V is TRBV4-1; D is possibly TRBD1 (6 bases). V lost 4 bases and J 0 bases, leaving 12 bases between the germline ends. This CDR3 is built from 16 residues. Germline CDR1 MGHRA, CDR2 YSYEKL. The CDR3 DNA reads TGCGCCAGCAGCCCATTTCGGACAGCAACTAATGAAAAACTGTTTTTT. It yields the protein CASSPFRTATNEKLFF.

This CDR3 reads CASSLTGAGEQYF. The CDR3 bases are TGTGCCAGCAGTTTAACAGGGGCTGGCGAGCAGTACTTC. The V and J genes are TRBV12-3 or TRBV12-4 and TRBJ2-7, with 7 nucleotides matching TRBD1. The CDR3 consists of 13 residues. J gave up 6 bases and V 2 bases, and 4 bases lay outside the gene matches.